A selection of T cell receptor beta chains follows, all from one sample in a study of shared clonotypes between healthy human individuals. The protocol was immunoSEQ multiplex PCR, while the TCRdb copy is restricted to in-frame clones and leaves out a portion. The table includes over 2 million clones, around 92% detected once. The sample consisted of naive CD4+ T cells from PBMCs. These receptors were collected from a young man in good health. Some clones in this sample may be carry-over from other donors' samples. Both conserved end residues are part of each CDR3. Each record gives: J gene, clone size, V gene, D gene, CDR3 protein, CDR3 DNA. A D gene is named only where the DNA matches it firmly. A row's size may be missing; if present it is once, few, many or a size class.

TRBJ2-5 | NA | TRBV28 | TRBD2 | CASSLAWGGQETQYF | TGTGCCAGCAGTTTAGCCTGGGGAGGGCAGGAGACCCAGTACTTC
TRBJ1-2 | NA | TRBV4-1 | NA | CASSREYYGYTF | TGCGCCAGCAGCCGCGAATACTATGGCTACACCTTC
TRBJ1-1 | once | TRBV5-1 | NA | CASSIGGNTEAFF | TGCGCCAGCAGCATAGGGGGGAACACTGAAGCTTTCTTT
TRBJ2-1 | NA | TRBV27 | TRBD2 | CATSAASGRSRNEQFF | TGTGCCACCTCAGCGGCTAGCGGGAGGTCGAGAAATGAGCAGTTCTTC
TRBJ1-3 | NA | TRBV9 | NA | CASSALDESSGNTIYF | TGTGCCAGCAGCGCCTTGGACGAGAGCTCTGGAAACACCATATATTTT
TRBJ2-5 | NA | TRBV5-1 | TRBD1 | CASSSTGGEETQYF | TGCGCCAGCAGCTCGACAGGGGGAGAGGAGACCCAGTACTTC
TRBJ1-2 | NA | TRBV4-1 | TRBD1 | CASSYTGGEWGYTF | TGCGCCAGCAGCTATACAGGGGGCGAATGGGGCTACACCTTC
TRBJ2-3 | NA | TRBV9 | NA | CASSPYGTTDTQYF | TGTGCCAGCAGCCCATACGGAACCACAGATACGCAGTATTTT
TRBJ2-3 | NA | TRBV6-4 | TRBD2 | CASSVAGGTDTQYF | TGTGCCAGCAGCGTAGCGGGCGGCACAGATACGCAGTATTTT
TRBJ1-1 | few | TRBV5-1 | NA | CASSLDRVDTEAFF | TGCGCCAGCAGCTTGGACAGGGTGGACACTGAAGCTTTCTTT
TRBJ1-5 | NA | TRBV10-2 | TRBD1 | CASRQGVTQPQHF | TGCGCCAGCAGACAGGGGGTAACTCAGCCCCAGCATTTT
TRBJ1-2 | NA | TRBV2 | NA | CASSELVGGGYTF | TGTGCCAGCAGTGAATTAGTGGGAGGAGGCTACACCTTC
TRBJ1-5 | NA | TRBV11-2 | NA | CASSLGDWSNQPQHF | TGTGCCAGCAGCTTAGGGGACTGGAGCAATCAGCCCCAGCATTTT
TRBJ2-3 | NA | TRBV28 | NA | CASSSTGTPQDTQYF | TGTGCCAGCAGTTCTACCGGGACACCTCAAGATACGCAGTATTTT
TRBJ2-5 | NA | TRBV5-1 | TRBD2 | CASSRRAQGGETQYF | TGCGCCAGCAGCCGGAGGGCTCAGGGAGGGGAGACCCAGTACTTC
TRBJ1-1 | NA | TRBV2 | NA | CASRVQQNTEAFF | TGTGCCAGCAGGGTACAGCAGAACACTGAAGCTTTCTTT
TRBJ2-1 | NA | TRBV5-1 | NA | CASSLEDPSYNEQFF | TGCGCCAGCAGCTTGGAGGATCCCTCCTACAATGAGCAGTTCTTC
TRBJ2-7 | NA | TRBV6-1 | NA | CASSAYRGGYEQYF | TGTGCCAGCAGTGCTTACAGGGGAGGCTACGAGCAGTACTTC
TRBJ2-7 | NA | TRBV4-1 | NA | CASSTLLGAAYEQYF | TGCGCCAGCAGCACCCTTTTGGGGGCGGCCTACGAGCAGTACTTC
TRBJ1-2 | few | TRBV28 | NA | CASSLDMWGYGYTF | TGTGCCAGCAGTTTAGACATGTGGGGCTATGGCTACACCTTC
TRBJ2-3 | NA | TRBV7-9 | TRBD2 | CAFQREIGTDTQYF | TGTGCCTTTCAGCGGGAGATTGGCACAGATACGCAGTATTTT
TRBJ2-7 | NA | TRBV5-1 | NA | CASSNSGSSSYEQYF | TGCGCCAGCAGCAATAGCGGTTCGAGCTCCTACGAGCAGTACTTC
TRBJ1-2 | NA | TRBV7-2 | TRBD1 | CASSDRQGRGHGYTF | TGTGCCAGCAGCGACCGACAGGGGAGGGGGCATGGCTACACCTTC
TRBJ1-5 | NA | TRBV10-3 | TRBD1 | CASGGDRGSGNQPQHF | TGTGCCTCGGGCGGGGACAGGGGGTCAGGCAATCAGCCCCAGCATTTT
TRBJ1-5 | NA | TRBV7-3 | NA | CASSQGGVGAGQPQHF | TGTGCCAGCAGCCAAGGTGGGGTGGGGGCCGGTCAGCCCCAGCATTTT
TRBJ2-1 | once | TRBV29-1 | TRBD2 | CSVGLAGDYNEQFF | TGCAGCGTTGGACTAGCGGGTGACTACAATGAGCAGTTCTTC
TRBJ2-7 | NA | TRBV28 | NA | CASYGVSEYEQYF | TGTGCCTCCTATGGGGTTAGCGAGTACGAGCAGTACTTC
TRBJ1-1 | few | TRBV18 | TRBD1 | CASSPPGTGAEAFF | TGTGCCAGCTCACCTCCCGGGACAGGCGCTGAAGCTTTCTTT
TRBJ2-3 | NA | TRBV7-2 | TRBD1 | CASSPGTDTSSTDTQYF | TGTGCCAGCAGCCCCGGGACAGACACTTCTAGCACAGATACGCAGTATTTT
TRBJ2-5 | NA | TRBV7-9 | NA | CASSFFSGEQTQYF | TGTGCCAGCAGCTTCTTCTCGGGGGAGCAGACCCAGTACTTC
TRBJ2-7 | once | TRBV7-6 | TRBD1 | CASVRDRAYEQYF | TGTGCCAGCGTCCGGGACAGAGCCTACGAGCAGTACTTC
TRBJ1-6 | NA | TRBV29-1 | TRBD1 | CSVGTGYNSPLHF | TGCAGCGTTGGGACAGGTTATAATTCACCCCTCCACTTT
TRBJ1-1 | NA | TRBV19 | TRBD1 | CASSWGQEVSTEAFF | TGTGCCAGTAGTTGGGGACAGGAGGTGTCCACTGAAGCTTTCTTT
TRBJ1-1 | NA | TRBV5-1 | NA | CASTPMGNTEAFF | TGCGCCAGCACCCCTATGGGGAACACTGAAGCTTTCTTT
TRBJ1-3 | once | TRBV6-5 | NA | CASSYSGGISGNTIYF | TGTGCCAGCAGTTACTCGGGCGGAATCTCTGGAAACACCATATATTTT
TRBJ2-1 | NA | TRBV30 | TRBD2 | CAWSSASGSNEQFF | TGTGCCTGGAGTTCGGCTAGCGGGAGTAATGAGCAGTTCTTC
TRBJ1-1 | NA | TRBV28 | NA | CANRQAGDTEAFF | TGTGCCAACAGACAGGCGGGGGACACTGAAGCTTTCTTT
TRBJ1-6 | NA | TRBV30 | NA | CAWSPGASPLHF | TGTGCCTGGAGTCCCGGCGCTTCACCCCTCCACTTT
TRBJ2-1 | NA | TRBV28 | NA | CASSSGSYNEQFF | TGTGCCAGCAGTTCCGGCTCCTACAATGAGCAGTTCTTC
TRBJ2-7 | NA | TRBV28 | TRBD2 | CASSFTSGRERPYEQYF | TGTGCCAGCAGTTTTACTAGCGGGAGGGAGAGACCCTACGAGCAGTACTTC
TRBJ1-4 | NA | TRBV25-1 | NA | CASSVRTNEKLFF | TGTGCCAGCAGTGTGCGTACTAATGAAAAACTGTTTTTT
TRBJ2-7 | NA | TRBV28 | NA | CASSLSAYEQYF | TGTGCCAGCAGTTTAAGCGCTTACGAGCAGTACTTC
TRBJ1-2 | NA | TRBV28 | TRBD1 | CASSPGQGTGGYTF | TGTGCCAGCAGTCCGGGACAGGGGACAGGTGGCTACACCTTC
TRBJ2-7 | NA | TRBV4-3 | TRBD2 | CASSQEVGLAAPYEQYF | TGCGCCAGCAGCCAAGAGGTCGGACTAGCGGCCCCCTACGAGCAGTACTTC
TRBJ1-2 | once | TRBV15 | TRBD1 | CATSRVVAGGYGYTF | TGTGCCACCAGCAGAGTTGTCGCAGGGGGCTATGGCTACACCTTC
TRBJ2-7 | NA | TRBV6-5 | NA | CASSLGVEQYF | TGTGCCAGCAGTTTAGGGGTCGAGCAGTACTTC
TRBJ2-4 | NA | TRBV11-2 | TRBD2 | CASSLDPSGGAGIQYF | TGTGCCAGCAGCTTAGATCCCAGCGGGGGTGCGGGGATTCAGTACTTC
TRBJ1-1 | once | TRBV7-9 | TRBD1 | CASSLDQGGTEAFF | TGTGCCAGCAGCTTAGACCAGGGGGGCACTGAAGCTTTCTTT
TRBJ1-2 | few | TRBV7-9 | TRBD1 | CASSVGQPYGYTF | TGTGCCAGCAGCGTGGGACAGCCCTATGGCTACACCTTC
TRBJ1-4 | NA | TRBV5-1 | NA | CASSLTGTPVINEKLFF | TGCGCCAGCAGCCTGACCGGGACCCCGGTTATTAATGAAAAACTGTTTTTT
TRBJ2-5 | NA | TRBV10-3 | NA | CAIRNRVEAETQYF | TGTGCCATCAGGAACAGGGTGGAAGCGGAGACCCAGTACTTC
TRBJ2-3 | NA | TRBV19 | NA | CASNGKITDTQYF | TGTGCCAGTAATGGCAAGATCACAGATACGCAGTATTTT
TRBJ1-2 | NA | TRBV30 | NA | CAWSVGTNYGYTF | TGTGCCTGGAGTGTGGGAACTAACTATGGCTACACCTTC